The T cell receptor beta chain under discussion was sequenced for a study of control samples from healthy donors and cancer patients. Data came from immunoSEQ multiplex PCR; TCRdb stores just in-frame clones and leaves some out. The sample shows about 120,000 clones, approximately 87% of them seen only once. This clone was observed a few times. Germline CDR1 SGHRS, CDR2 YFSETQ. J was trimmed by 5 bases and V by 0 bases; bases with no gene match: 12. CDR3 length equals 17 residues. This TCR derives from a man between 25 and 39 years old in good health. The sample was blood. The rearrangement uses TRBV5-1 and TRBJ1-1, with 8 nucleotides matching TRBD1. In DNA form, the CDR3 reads TGCGCCAGCAGCTTGGCATTGGGGGCAGGGGGCGATACTGAAGCTTTCTTT. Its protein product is CASSLALGAGGDTEAFF.